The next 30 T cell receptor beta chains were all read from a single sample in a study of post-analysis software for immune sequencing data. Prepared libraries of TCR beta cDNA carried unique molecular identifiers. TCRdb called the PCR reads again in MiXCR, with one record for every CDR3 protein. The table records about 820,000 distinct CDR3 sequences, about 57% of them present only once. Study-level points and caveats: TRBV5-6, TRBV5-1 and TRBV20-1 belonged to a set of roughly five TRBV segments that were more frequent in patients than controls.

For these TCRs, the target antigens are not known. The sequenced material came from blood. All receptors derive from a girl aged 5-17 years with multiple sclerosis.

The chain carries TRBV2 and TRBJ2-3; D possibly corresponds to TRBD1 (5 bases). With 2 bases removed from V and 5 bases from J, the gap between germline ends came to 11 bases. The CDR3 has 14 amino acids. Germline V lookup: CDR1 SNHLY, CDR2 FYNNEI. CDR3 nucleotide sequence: TGTGCCAGCAGTGAAAGGTCAGGGAAAGATACGCAGTATTTT. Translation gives CASSERSGKDTQYF.

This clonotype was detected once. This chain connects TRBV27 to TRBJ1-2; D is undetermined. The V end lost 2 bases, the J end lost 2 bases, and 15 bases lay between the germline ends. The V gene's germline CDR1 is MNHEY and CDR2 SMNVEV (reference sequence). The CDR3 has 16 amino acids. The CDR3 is CASSLGSQRSNYGYTF. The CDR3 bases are TGTGCCAGCAGTTTAGGGAGCCAGAGATCCAACTATGGCTACACCTTC.

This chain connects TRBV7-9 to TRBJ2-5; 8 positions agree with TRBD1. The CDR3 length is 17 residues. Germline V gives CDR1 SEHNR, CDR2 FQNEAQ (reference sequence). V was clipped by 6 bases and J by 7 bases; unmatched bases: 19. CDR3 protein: CASRTASGGDRSATQYF. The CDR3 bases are TGTGCCAGCAGGACAGCTTCGGGTGGGGACAGGTCGGCGACCCAGTACTTC.

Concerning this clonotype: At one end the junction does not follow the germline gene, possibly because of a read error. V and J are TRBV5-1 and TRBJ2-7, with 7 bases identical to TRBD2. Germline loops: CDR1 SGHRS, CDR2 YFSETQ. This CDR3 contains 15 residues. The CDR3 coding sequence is TGTGCCAGCAGCTTAGTTTCGGGGGGCTCCTACGAGCAGTACTTC. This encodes CASSLVSGGSYEQYF. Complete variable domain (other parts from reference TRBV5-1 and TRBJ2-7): KAGVTQTPRYLIKTRGQQVTLSCSPISGHRSVSWYQQTPGQGLQFLFEYFSETQRNKGNFPGRFSGRQFSNSRSEMNVSTLELGDSALYLCASSLVSGGSYEQYFGPGTRLTVT.

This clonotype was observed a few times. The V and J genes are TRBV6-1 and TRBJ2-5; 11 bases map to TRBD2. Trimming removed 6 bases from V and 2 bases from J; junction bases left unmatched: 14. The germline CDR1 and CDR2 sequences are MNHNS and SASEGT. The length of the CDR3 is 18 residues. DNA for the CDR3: TGTGCCAGCAGCCCAACTAGCGGGAGACCTAAACCGCAAGAGACCCAGTACTTC. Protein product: CASSPTSGRPKPQETQYF.

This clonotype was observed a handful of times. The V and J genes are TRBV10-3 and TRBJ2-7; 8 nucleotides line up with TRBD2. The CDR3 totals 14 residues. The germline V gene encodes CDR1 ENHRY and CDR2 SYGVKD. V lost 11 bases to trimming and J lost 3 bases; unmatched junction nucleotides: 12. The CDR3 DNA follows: TGTGCCGCATCCAGGGGCGGGAGGAGCTACGAGCAGTACTTC. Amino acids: CAASRGGRSYEQYF.

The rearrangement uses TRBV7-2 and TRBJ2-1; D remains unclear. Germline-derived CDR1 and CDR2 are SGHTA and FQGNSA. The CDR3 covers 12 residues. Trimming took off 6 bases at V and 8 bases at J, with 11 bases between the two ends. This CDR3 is CASSPGLDEQFF. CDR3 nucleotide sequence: TGTGCCAGCAGTCCCGGGCTCGATGAGCAGTTCTTC. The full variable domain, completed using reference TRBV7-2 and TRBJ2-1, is GAGVSQSPSNKVTEKGKDVELRCDPISGHTALYWYRQSLGQGLEFLIYFQGNSAPDKSGLPSDRFSAERTGGSVSTLTIQRTQQEDSAVYLCASSPGLDEQFFGPGTRLTVL.

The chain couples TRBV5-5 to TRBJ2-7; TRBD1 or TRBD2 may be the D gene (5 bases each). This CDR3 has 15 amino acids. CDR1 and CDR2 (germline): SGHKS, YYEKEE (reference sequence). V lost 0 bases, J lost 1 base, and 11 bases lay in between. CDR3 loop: CASSLAGTPSYEQYF. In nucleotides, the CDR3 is TGTGCCAGCAGCTTGGCCGGGACCCCGTCCTACGAGCAGTACTTC. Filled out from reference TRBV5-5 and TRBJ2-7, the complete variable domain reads DAGVTQSPTHLIKTRGQQVTLRCSPISGHKSVSWYQQVLGQGPQFIFQYYEKEERGRGNFPDRFSARQFPNYSSELNVNALLLGDSALYLCASSLAGTPSYEQYFGPGTRLTVT.

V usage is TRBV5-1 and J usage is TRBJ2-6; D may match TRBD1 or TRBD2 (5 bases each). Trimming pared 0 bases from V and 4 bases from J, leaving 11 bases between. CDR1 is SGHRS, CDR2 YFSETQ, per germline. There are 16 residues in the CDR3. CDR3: CASSLADGDGANVLTF. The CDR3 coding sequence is TGCGCCAGCAGCTTGGCCGATGGGGACGGGGCCAACGTCCTGACTTTC.

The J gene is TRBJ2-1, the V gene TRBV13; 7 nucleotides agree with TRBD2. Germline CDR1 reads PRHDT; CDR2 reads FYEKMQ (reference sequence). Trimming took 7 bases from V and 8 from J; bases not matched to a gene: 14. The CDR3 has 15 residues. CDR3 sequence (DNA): TGTGCCAGCACCCGGTTGGGGGGGAGGTTGGATGAGCAGTTCTTC. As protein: CASTRLGGRLDEQFF.

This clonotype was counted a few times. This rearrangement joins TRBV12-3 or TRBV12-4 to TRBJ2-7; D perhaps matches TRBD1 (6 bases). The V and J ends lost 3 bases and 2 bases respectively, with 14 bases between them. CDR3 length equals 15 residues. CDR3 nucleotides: TGTGCCAGCAGTTTGGGACACCAGGGGCCCTACGAGCAGTACTTC. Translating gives CASSLGHQGPYEQYF.

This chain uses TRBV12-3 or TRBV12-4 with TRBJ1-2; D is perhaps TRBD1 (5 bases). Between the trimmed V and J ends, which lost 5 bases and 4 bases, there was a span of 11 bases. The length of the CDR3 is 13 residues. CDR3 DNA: TGTGCCAGCAGTCGCCAGAGGGGCTATGGCTACACCTTC. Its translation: CASSRQRGYGYTF.

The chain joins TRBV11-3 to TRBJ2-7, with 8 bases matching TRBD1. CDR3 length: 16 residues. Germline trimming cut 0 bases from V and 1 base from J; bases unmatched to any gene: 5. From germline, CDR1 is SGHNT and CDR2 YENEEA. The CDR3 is CASSLDSGQGSYEQYF. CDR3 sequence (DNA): TGTGCCAGCAGCTTAGATTCCGGACAGGGATCCTACGAGCAGTACTTC.

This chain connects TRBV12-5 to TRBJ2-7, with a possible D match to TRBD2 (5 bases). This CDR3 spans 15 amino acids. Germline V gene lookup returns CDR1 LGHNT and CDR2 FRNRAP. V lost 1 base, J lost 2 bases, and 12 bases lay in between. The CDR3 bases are TGTGCTAGTGGTTTGGCCCCGGACGGGGCCTACGAGCAGTACTTC. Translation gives CASGLAPDGAYEQYF.

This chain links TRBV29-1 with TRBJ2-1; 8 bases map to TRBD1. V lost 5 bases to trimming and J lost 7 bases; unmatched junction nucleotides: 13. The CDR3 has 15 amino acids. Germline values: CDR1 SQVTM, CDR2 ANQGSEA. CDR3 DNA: TGCAGCGTTAAAAAATCAGGGGGCGCGGGGAATGAGCAGTTCTTC. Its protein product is CSVKKSGGAGNEQFF.

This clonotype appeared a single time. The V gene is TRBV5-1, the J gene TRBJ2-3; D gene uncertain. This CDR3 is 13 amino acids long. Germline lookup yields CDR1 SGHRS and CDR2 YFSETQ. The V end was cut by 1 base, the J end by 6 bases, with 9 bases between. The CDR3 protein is CASSLRLQDTQYF. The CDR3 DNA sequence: TGCGCCAGCAGCTTGAGACTGCAGGATACGCAGTATTTT.

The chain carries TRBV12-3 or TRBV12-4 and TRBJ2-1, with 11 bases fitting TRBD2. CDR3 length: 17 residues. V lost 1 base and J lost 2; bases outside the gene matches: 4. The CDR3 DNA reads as TGTGCCAGCAGTTTAGGTTCGGGACTAGCGGCCTACAATGAGCAGTTCTTC. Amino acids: CASSLGSGLAAYNEQFF.

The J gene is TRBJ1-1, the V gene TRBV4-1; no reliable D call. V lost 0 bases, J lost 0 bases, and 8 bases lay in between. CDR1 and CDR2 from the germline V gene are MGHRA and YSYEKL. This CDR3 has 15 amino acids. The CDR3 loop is CASSQEVSMNTEAFF. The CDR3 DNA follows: TGCGCCAGCAGCCAAGAGGTCAGCATGAACACTGAAGCTTTCTTT.

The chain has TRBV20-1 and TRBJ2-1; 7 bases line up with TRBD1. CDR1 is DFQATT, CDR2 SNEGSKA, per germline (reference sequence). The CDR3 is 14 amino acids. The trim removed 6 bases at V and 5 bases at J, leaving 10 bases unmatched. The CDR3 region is CSADRDSVDNEQFF. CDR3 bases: TGCAGTGCCGACCGGGACAGCGTTGACAATGAGCAGTTCTTC.

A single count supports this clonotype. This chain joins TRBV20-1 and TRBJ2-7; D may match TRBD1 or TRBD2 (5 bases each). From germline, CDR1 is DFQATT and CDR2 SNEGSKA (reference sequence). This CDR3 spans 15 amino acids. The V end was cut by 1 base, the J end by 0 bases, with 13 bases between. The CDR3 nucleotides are TGCAGTGCTAGAGCCGGGACGACGAGCTCCTACGAGCAGTACTTC. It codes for CSARAGTTSSYEQYF.

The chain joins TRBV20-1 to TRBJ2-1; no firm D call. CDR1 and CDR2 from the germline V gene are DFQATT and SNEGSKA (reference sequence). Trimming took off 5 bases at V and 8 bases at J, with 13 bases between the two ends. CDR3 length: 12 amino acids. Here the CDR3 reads CSAADDLDEQFF. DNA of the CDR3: TGCAGTGCTGCAGATGATTTGGATGAGCAGTTCTTC.

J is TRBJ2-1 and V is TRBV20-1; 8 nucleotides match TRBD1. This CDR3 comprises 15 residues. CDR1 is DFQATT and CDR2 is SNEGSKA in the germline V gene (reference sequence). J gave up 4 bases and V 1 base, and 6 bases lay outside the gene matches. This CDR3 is CSARGSGGGYNEQFF. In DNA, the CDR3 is TGCAGTGCTAGAGGCTCAGGGGGCGGGTACAATGAGCAGTTCTTC.

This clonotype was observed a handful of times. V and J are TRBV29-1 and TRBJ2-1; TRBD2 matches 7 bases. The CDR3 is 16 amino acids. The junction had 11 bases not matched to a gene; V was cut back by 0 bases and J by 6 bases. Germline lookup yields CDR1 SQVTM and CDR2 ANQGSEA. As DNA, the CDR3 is TGCAGCGTTGAAGATCTCCCGCGGGAGAGGCGCAATGAGCAGTTCTTC. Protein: CSVEDLPRERRNEQFF.

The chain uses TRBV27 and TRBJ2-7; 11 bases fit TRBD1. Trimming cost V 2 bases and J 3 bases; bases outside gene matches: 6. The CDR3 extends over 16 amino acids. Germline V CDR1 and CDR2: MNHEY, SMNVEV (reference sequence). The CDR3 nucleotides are TGTGCCAGCAGTTTAGAAGGGACAGGGGGAGGCTACGAGCAGTACTTC. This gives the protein CASSLEGTGGGYEQYF.

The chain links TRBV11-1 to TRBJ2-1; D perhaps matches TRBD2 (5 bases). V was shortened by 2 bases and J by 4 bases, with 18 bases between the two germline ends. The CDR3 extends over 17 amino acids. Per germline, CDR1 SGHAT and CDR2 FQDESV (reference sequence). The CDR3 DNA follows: TGTGCCAGCAGCTTACGGGGTTTTGTCCCGAGGTACAATGAGCAGTTCTTC. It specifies CASSLRGFVPRYNEQFF.

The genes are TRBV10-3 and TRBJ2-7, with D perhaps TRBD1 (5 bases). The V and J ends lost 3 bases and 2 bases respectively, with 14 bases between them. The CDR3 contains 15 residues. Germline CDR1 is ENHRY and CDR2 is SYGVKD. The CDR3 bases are TGTGCCATCAGTGAAGAGACAGCCCCCCCCTACGAGCAGTACTTC. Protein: CAISEETAPPYEQYF.

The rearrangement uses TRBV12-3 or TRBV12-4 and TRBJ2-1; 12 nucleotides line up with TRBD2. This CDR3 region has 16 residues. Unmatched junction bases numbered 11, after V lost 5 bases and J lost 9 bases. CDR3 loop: CASSAPSGRVSGEQFF. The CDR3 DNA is TGTGCCAGCAGTGCCCCTAGCGGGAGGGTGTCGGGTGAGCAGTTCTTC.

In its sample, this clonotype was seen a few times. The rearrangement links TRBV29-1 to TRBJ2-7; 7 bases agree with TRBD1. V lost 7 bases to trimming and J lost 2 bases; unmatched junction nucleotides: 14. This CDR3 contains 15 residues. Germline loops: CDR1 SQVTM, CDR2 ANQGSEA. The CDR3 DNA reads TGCAGCGCCGAGAGCCAACTAGGGGGCGCCTACGAGCAGTACTTC. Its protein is CSAESQLGGAYEQYF.

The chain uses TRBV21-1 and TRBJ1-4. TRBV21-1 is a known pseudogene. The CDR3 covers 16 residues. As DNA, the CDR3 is TGTGCCAGCAGCAGCCTCGTGAGAGGACGGGATGAAAAACTGTTTTTT. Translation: CASSSLVRGRDEKLFF.

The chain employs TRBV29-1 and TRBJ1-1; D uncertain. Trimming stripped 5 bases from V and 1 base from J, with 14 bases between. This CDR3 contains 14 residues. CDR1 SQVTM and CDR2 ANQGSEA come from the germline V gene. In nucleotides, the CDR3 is TGCAGCGTTCACCCCCTTCTAAGGAACACTGAAGCTTTCTTT. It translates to CSVHPLLRNTEAFF.